What follows is one T cell receptor beta chain and its context. The data derive from a study of blood T cell repertoires in COVID-19. Across the whole study: PBMCs, B-cell-depleted T cells, or T cells were the source of the cDNA or gDNA that made up the material.

CDR3 length: 15 residues. CDR1 LGHDT and CDR2 YNNKEL come from the germline V gene (reference sequence). V was pared by 1 base and J by 4 bases, with 5 bases of the junction left unmatched. Under the authors' procedure: Counts of nucleated cells, estimated from reference gene primer amplification, were obtained. TCRdb's table, derived via immunoSEQ multiplex PCR, lists solely in-frame clones and lacks some. That table is the source of V, J and clone size, and D and trimming were worked out from the DNA. The sample shows some 210,000 clones, about 89% of them seen only once. Source material: peripheral blood. The genes are TRBV3-1 (or the pseudogene TRBV3-2) and TRBJ1-2; 8 bases match TRBD1. The origin of this receptor is a woman in her thirties or forties with acute or convalescent COVID-19. CDR3 region: CASSQGPTGGYGYTF. CDR3 bases: TGTGCCAGCAGCCAAGGACCCACAGGGGGCTATGGCTACACCTTC.